These 31 T cell receptor beta chains came from one sample sequenced in a study of T cell changes during pregnancy in multiple sclerosis. Some clones are missing from TCRdb's copy, which holds only in-frame ones; the method was immunoSEQ multiplex PCR. The table lists some 97,000 clones, around 94% of them singletons. The sample in question was peripheral blood, obtained in the second trimester of pregnancy. These receptors were obtained from a female donor with multiple sclerosis, enrolled in a pregnancy study.

The CDR3: CASSFAHAGEQYF. The CDR3 DNA sequence: TGTGCCAGCAGCTTCGCCCACGCGGGGGAGCAGTACTTC. The chain has TRBV7-2 and TRBJ2-7; tentatively, D is TRBD2 (6 bases). The CDR3 is made up of 13 amino acids. CDR1 and CDR2 from the germline V gene are SGHTA and FQGNSA. V lost 3 bases, J lost 7 bases, and 13 bases lay in between.

The V call is TRBV2, the J call TRBJ2-7, with D perhaps matching TRBD2 (6 bases). V gave up 2 bases and J gave up 2 bases, with 10 bases separating them. The CDR3 is 14 amino acids. Germline V gives CDR1 SNHLY, CDR2 FYNNEI. Here the CDR3 DNA reads TGTGCCAGCAGTGAACCGGGAGTACCCTACGAGCAGTACTTC. Translating it yields CASSEPGVPYEQYF.

This rearrangement joins TRBV19 to TRBJ1-3; the match to TRBD1 covers 8 bases. CDR1 and CDR2 from the germline V gene are LNHDA and SQIVND (reference sequence). The CDR3 runs to 15 residues. V lost 3 bases, J lost 2 bases, and 3 bases stayed unmatched. The CDR3 bases are TGTGCCAGTAGTATGGACAGGGAGCCTGGAAACACCATATATTTT. It codes for CASSMDREPGNTIYF.

The rearrangement joins TRBV5-1 to TRBJ1-6, with D possibly being TRBD1 (5 bases). Trimming cost V 4 bases and J 7 bases, with 15 bases left between them. Germline CDR1 is SGHRS and CDR2 is YFSETQ. The CDR3 is 15 amino acids. The CDR3 sequence is CASSGGGGGNSPLHF. The CDR3 region has the DNA TGCGCCAGCAGCGGCGGCGGCGGGGGGAATTCACCCCTCCACTTT.

The chain combines TRBV5-6 with TRBJ2-7; D is ambiguous. This CDR3 region has 14 residues. Germline values: CDR1 SGHDT, CDR2 YYEEEE. V lost 0 bases and J 2 bases, leaving 9 bases between the germline ends. The CDR3 protein is CASSLVNGAYEQYF. Written as DNA, the CDR3 is TGTGCCAGCAGCTTGGTTAATGGAGCCTACGAGCAGTACTTC.

The chain employs TRBV28 and TRBJ1-1; 7 nucleotides agree with TRBD1. The CDR3 sequence is 15 residues long. Trimming took 6 bases from V and 3 from J; bases not matched to a gene: 10. The V gene's germline CDR1 is MDHEN and CDR2 SYDVKM. The chain's CDR3 is CASSTSGTAYTEAFF. CDR3 sequence (DNA): TGTGCCAGCAGCACCTCTGGGACAGCATACACTGAAGCTTTCTTT. Complete variable domain (other parts from reference TRBV28 and TRBJ1-1): DVKVTQSSRYLVKRTGEKVFLECVQDMDHENMFWYRQDPGLGLRLIYFSYDVKMKEKGDIPEGYSVSREKKERFSLILESASTNQTSMYLCASSTSGTAYTEAFFGQGTRLTVV.

This clone was seen just once. The V and J genes are TRBV9 and TRBJ1-2, with D hard to call. V gave up 0 bases and J gave up 4 bases, with 13 bases separating them. Germline CDR1 reads SGDLS; CDR2 reads YYNGEE. This CDR3 region has 15 residues. The CDR3 nucleotides are TGTGCCAGCAGCGTAGGCTCGGGGTTGGGCTATGGCTACACCTTC. It translates to CASSVGSGLGYGYTF.

In its sample, this clone was seen once. The chain combines TRBV27 with TRBJ2-4; 11 bases line up with TRBD2. The CDR3 sequence is 14 residues long. Germline CDR1 reads MNHEY; CDR2 reads SMNVEV (reference sequence). J lost 6 bases, V lost 9 bases, and 7 bases had no gene match. DNA for the CDR3: TGTGCCAGTTCCGGGACTAGCGGATCAAACATTCAGTACTTC. Translated: CASSGTSGSNIQYF.

This clone showed up just once. The J gene is TRBJ2-2, the V gene TRBV7-3; 8 bases match TRBD1. This CDR3 has 14 residues. Losses at the gene ends were 5 bases for V and 6 bases for J; bases not matched to a gene: 5. The germline V gene encodes CDR1 SGHTA and CDR2 FQGTGA. CDR3 amino acids: CASSQDRVAGELFF. The CDR3 region has the DNA TGTGCCAGCAGCCAGGACAGGGTCGCCGGGGAGCTGTTTTTT.

This clone has just a few counts. The chain uses TRBV5-1 and TRBJ1-6; possibly TRBD1 for D (5 bases). The V and J ends lost 0 bases and 10 bases respectively, with 8 bases between them. The CDR3 contains 13 residues. Germline CDR1 and CDR2: SGHRS and YFSETQ. The CDR3, as DNA: TGCGCCAGCAGCTTGGACAGGCTCTCACCCCTCCACTTT. This translates into CASSLDRLSPLHF.

The V and J genes are TRBV5-6 and TRBJ1-1; no clear D gene. Germline V gene sequence: CDR1 SGHDT, CDR2 YYEEEE. CDR3 size: 11 residues. Trimming took off 2 bases at V and 8 bases at J, with 7 bases between the two ends. CDR3 in amino acids: CASSFRTEAFF. CDR3 nucleotides: TGTGCCAGCAGCTTTAGAACCGAAGCTTTCTTT. Using reference TRBV5-6 and TRBJ1-1 for the parts outside the CDR3, the full variable domain is DAGVTQSPTHLIKTRGQQVTLRCSPKSGHDTVSWYQQALGQGPQFIFQYYEEEERQRGNFPDRFSGHQFPNYSSELNVNALLLGDSALYLCASSFRTEAFFGQGTRLTVV.

This chain joins TRBV5-1 and TRBJ2-3, with D possibly being TRBD1 (5 bases). CDR3 length equals 14 residues. The ends were cut back, 2 bases at V and 3 bases at J, with 10 bases in the middle. Germline V CDR1 and CDR2: SGHRS, YFSETQ. The CDR3 loop is CASSFMGPTDTQYF. CDR3 nucleotides: TGCGCCAGCAGCTTTATGGGGCCTACAGATACGCAGTATTTT.

V usage is TRBV6-1 and J usage is TRBJ2-1, with D possibly being TRBD2 (6 bases). Germline V lookup: CDR1 MNHNS, CDR2 SASEGT. The ends were cut back, 6 bases at V and 10 bases at J, with 19 bases in the middle. The CDR3 has 14 residues. CDR3 loop: CASSAGRQSGEQFF. The CDR3 DNA reads TGTGCCAGCAGCGCCGGGAGACAGTCGGGCGAGCAGTTCTTC.

The rearrangement uses TRBV28 and TRBJ1-2; D remains unclear. Between the trimmed V and J ends, which lost 4 bases and 6 bases, there was a span of 12 bases. The germline gives CDR1 MDHEN, CDR2 SYDVKM. This CDR3 spans 13 amino acids. The CDR3 reads CASSSNSRNGYTF. CDR3 DNA: TGTGCCAGCAGTTCCAACAGTAGGAATGGCTACACCTTC.

CDR3 sequence (DNA): TGTGCCAGCAGCCCACAAAAGGGTGGGGGGATCGCTGAAGCTTTCTTT. The encoded protein is CASSPQKGGGIAEAFF. The chain carries TRBV5-4 and TRBJ1-1; the D gene is possibly TRBD1 (5 bases). Trimming stripped 4 bases from V and 6 bases from J, with 22 bases between. CDR3 size: 16 residues. Germline V CDR1 and CDR2: SGHNT, YYREEE (reference sequence).

CDR3 sequence reads: CASISGTSGRESTDTQYF. The CDR3 DNA reads TGTGCCAGCATCTCCGGGACTAGCGGGAGGGAAAGCACAGATACGCAGTATTTT. This rearrangement joins TRBV5-6 to TRBJ2-3, with 16 nucleotides matching TRBD2. Germline CDR1 reads SGHDT; CDR2 reads YYEEEE. V lost 6 bases to trimming and J lost 0 bases; unmatched junction nucleotides: 7. The CDR3 length is 18 residues.

This rearrangement joins TRBV2 to TRBJ2-2, with 11 bases matching TRBD2. Looked up from germline, CDR1 is SNHLY and CDR2 is FYNNEI. With V trimmed by 9 bases and J by 2 bases, 2 bases remained unmatched. The CDR3 length is 14 residues. The CDR3 sequence is CARGTSGNTGELFF. The CDR3 region has the DNA TGTGCCAGGGGGACTAGCGGCAACACCGGGGAGCTGTTTTTT.

The chain links TRBV6-1 to TRBJ1-2; D gene unclear. The CDR3 sequence is 15 residues long. The V gene's germline CDR1 is MNHNS and CDR2 SASEGT. Trimming cost V 0 bases and J 4 bases, with 12 bases left between them. In nucleotides, the CDR3 is TGTGCCAGCAGTGAAGCAACCCCGCGTCTCTATGGCTACACCTTC. Protein product: CASSEATPRLYGYTF.

In this sample, this clone turned up once. V is TRBV2 and J is TRBJ2-5, with TRBD2 matching over 10 bases. V lost 7 bases to trimming and J lost 4 bases; unmatched junction nucleotides: 9. Germline loops: CDR1 SNHLY, CDR2 FYNNEI. This CDR3 comprises 15 residues. The CDR3 is CASNSAGGPRETQYF. The CDR3 DNA reads TGTGCCAGCAATTCAGCGGGGGGGCCAAGAGAGACCCAGTACTTC.

This clone was seen just once. The chain employs TRBV7-9 and TRBJ1-2; the match to TRBD1 covers 7 bases. V shed 7 bases, J shed 0 bases, and the junction held 8 bases outside the gene matches. From germline, CDR1 is SEHNR and CDR2 FQNEAQ (reference sequence). The CDR3 contains 15 residues. Here the CDR3 reads CASTLNRGANYGYTF. The CDR3 DNA is TGTGCCAGCACCCTTAACAGGGGAGCTAACTATGGCTACACCTTC.

This clone was found once. The chain carries TRBV5-1 and TRBJ2-5, with D possibly TRBD1 on 5 matching bases. This CDR3 is 13 amino acids long. Trimming removed 0 bases at V and 5 bases at J, with 8 bases between. Germline CDR1 is SGHRS and CDR2 is YFSETQ. The CDR3 DNA is TGCGCCAGCAGCTTGGAGGGGCTGGAGACCCAGTACTTC. As protein: CASSLEGLETQYF.

The gene calls are TRBV5-4 and TRBJ1-5; D uncertain. Germline V gene data show CDR1 as SGHNT and CDR2 as YYREEE (reference sequence). Trimming removed 0 bases from V and 0 bases from J, with 4 bases in between. The CDR3 sequence is 14 residues long. CDR3 bases: TGTGCCAGCAGCTTGGGAGGTAGCAATCAGCCCCAGCATTTT. This gives the protein CASSLGGSNQPQHF. Variable domain in full (rest from reference TRBV5-4 and TRBJ1-5): ETGVTQSPTHLIKTRGQQVTLRCSSQSGHNTVSWYQQALGQGPQFIFQYYREEENGRGNFPPRFSGLQFPNYSSELNVNALELDDSALYLCASSLGGSNQPQHFGDGTRLSIL.

The gene calls are TRBV5-5 and TRBJ2-2; D is undetermined. Trimming took 0 bases from V and 8 from J, leaving 5 bases between them. The CDR3 totals 12 residues. Germline V gives CDR1 SGHKS, CDR2 YYEKEE (reference sequence). CDR3 DNA sequence: TGTGCCAGCAGCTTGGAGAGGGGGGAGCTGTTTTTT. Amino acid sequence: CASSLERGELFF. Complete variable domain (other parts from reference TRBV5-5 and TRBJ2-2): DAGVTQSPTHLIKTRGQQVTLRCSPISGHKSVSWYQQVLGQGPQFIFQYYEKEERGRGNFPDRFSARQFPNYSSELNVNALLLGDSALYLCASSLERGELFFGEGSRLTVL.

The DNA for the CDR3 is TGTGCCATCAGTGGGGGGGGAGTCTCCTACAATGAGCAGTTCTTC. It translates to CAISGGGVSYNEQFF. This chain uses TRBV10-3 with TRBJ2-1, with TRBD2 matching over 7 bases. CDR1 and CDR2 from the germline V gene are ENHRY and SYGVKD. V was pared by 4 bases and J by 0 bases, with 3 bases of the junction left unmatched. The CDR3 has 15 amino acids.

This chain links TRBV10-3 with TRBJ2-3; TRBD2 matches at 14 bases. J gave up 6 bases and V 4 bases, and 6 bases lay outside the gene matches. Germline lookup yields CDR1 ENHRY and CDR2 SYGVKD. The CDR3 consists of 16 residues. This chain's CDR3 is CAISGGTSGGGDTQYF. For the CDR3, the DNA is TGTGCCATCAGTGGGGGGACTAGCGGGGGCGGGGATACGCAGTATTTT.

This chain joins TRBV27 and TRBJ1-5; 7 bases match TRBD1. CDR3 length equals 14 residues. The germline gives CDR1 MNHEY, CDR2 SMNVEV (reference sequence). Trimming removed 3 bases from V and 6 bases from J; junction bases left unmatched: 5. CDR3 sequence (DNA): TGTGCCAGCAGTTTTGAGGGGGCGGGTCAGCCCCAGCATTTT. Its translation: CASSFEGAGQPQHF.

The V gene is TRBV5-4, the J gene TRBJ1-4; 8 bases agree with TRBD1. Unmatched junction bases numbered 6, after V lost 4 bases and J lost 4 bases. The CDR3 loop spans 15 amino acids. The germline V gene has CDR1 SGHNT and CDR2 YYREEE (reference sequence). CDR3 loop: CASSQSGGYNEKLFF. The CDR3 DNA sequence: TGTGCCAGCAGCCAGTCAGGGGGCTATAATGAAAAACTGTTTTTT.

This sequence joins TRBV21-1 and TRBJ1-5. TRBV21-1 is a pseudogene segment. The CDR3 is 18 residues long. CDR3 amino acids: CASSAHERQTYSNQPQHF. CDR3 DNA: TGTGCCAGCAGCGCTCATGAGAGGCAGACCTATAGCAATCAGCCCCAGCATTTT.

CDR3 sequence: CAWSVRQGYEQYF. As DNA, the CDR3 is TGTGCCTGGAGTGTACGACAGGGCTACGAGCAGTACTTC. The gene calls are TRBV30 and TRBJ2-7, with TRBD1 identical over 7 bases. The CDR3 loop spans 13 amino acids. J was trimmed by 3 bases and V by 0 bases; bases with no gene match: 2. Germline V gives CDR1 GTSNPN, CDR2 SVGIG (reference sequence).

This chain uses TRBV5-6 with TRBJ2-5, with TRBD1 as a possible D gene (6 bases). This CDR3 region has 14 residues. Trimming shortened V by 1 base and J by 5 bases, and 12 bases separated the two germline ends. Germline lookup yields CDR1 SGHDT and CDR2 YYEEEE. DNA for the CDR3: TGTGCCAGCAGCTTGATTCAGGGGAAGGAGACCCAGTACTTC. It encodes CASSLIQGKETQYF.

The chain uses TRBV11-1 and TRBJ1-6; 7 nucleotides agree with TRBD1. Germline V CDR1 and CDR2: SGHAT, FQDESV (reference sequence). The CDR3 is 17 residues long. V lost 3 bases to trimming and J lost 0 bases; unmatched junction nucleotides: 5. Here the CDR3 reads CASSLRTGSSYNSPLHF. In DNA form, the CDR3 reads TGTGCCAGCAGCTTGAGGACAGGAAGCTCCTATAATTCACCCCTCCACTTT.